This TCR beta chain was found in a study of blood T cell repertoires in COVID-19 (dated by TCRdb to the early 2020s). Some background on the complete study: Samples covering the acute and convalescent phases of COVID-19 were provided by collaborators in the United States, Italy and Spain. The dataset comprised deeply sampled blood TCRbeta repertoires from subjects exposed to, actively infected with, or recovered from COVID-19. HLA class I and class II types, where available, came from metadata supplied by the sample provider rather than from assay-based typing. A de-identified subject ID, COVID-19 status, age in years and sex were almost always included in the sample metadata. A freely available public database, intended as a resource for researchers studying the immune response to SARS-CoV-2, is where the repertoires were released. The material from the prospective study consisted of cDNA or gDNA derived from T cells, B-cell-depleted T cells, or PBMCs. Samples came from the ongoing ImmuneRACE study (first 160 participants) plus 1,254 subjects from 6 global collaborators.

This clone occurred once. The clone's antigen remains unknown. Per-nucleotide qualities are absent, and no much larger clonotype sits a single base away. Whole blood was collected in K2EDTA tubes by collaborating institutions according to the institutions' own protocols. For TCRbeta analysis, collaborators shipped samples as frozen whole blood, isolated PBMCs, or DNA extracted from either of those sample types. The immunoSEQ Assay, a bias-controlled multiplex PCR, was used to amplify TCRbeta CDR3 regions from genomic DNA. The study's processing was this. Within the assay, amplification of reference gene primers was used to estimate how many nucleated cells each sample contained. To quantify the absolute abundance of each unique TCRbeta CDR3 rearrangement, sequence reads were collapsed and filtered. For each sample, productive Simpson clonality was calculated as the square root of Simpson's diversity index across productive rearrangements. TCRdb obtained this table from immuneACCESS and retained in-frame rearrangements with V and J assigned. These tables miss some clones; where compared with another copy, unresolved V genes account for less than half of the shortfall, and the remainder is unexplained. V, J and clone size are those of that table, while D and trimming were read from the DNA. Here the sample has about 170,000 clones; about four fifths occur a single time. The ten largest account for approximately 10% of the sample.

CDR1 MNHEY and CDR2 SVGAGI are derived from the germline V gene. V and J are trimmed by 4 bases and 12 bases, and the gene matches miss 10 bases of the junction. The CDR3 spans 13 residues, from the cysteine through the phenylalanine. Only the CDR3 region is kept as DNA, spanning 39 bases read in frame from base 1. Results the study describes overall, beyond this receptor: The quantity of clinical and demographic metadata differed by source and by participant and was supplied without curation.

Material for sequencing was peripheral blood. This chain is built from TRBV6-5 and TRBJ2-5, and 8 bases in between align with TRBD2. The sequence derives from a woman of 80 years or more with active or convalescent COVID-19. Read as DNA, the sequence is TGTGCCAGCAGTTTACCCGGGACTAGTAGAGAGTACTTC. Its coded protein is CASSLPGTSREYF.